This T cell receptor beta chain derives from a study of Graves' ophthalmopathy and Graves' hyperthyroidism. Investigators amplified TCR beta CDR3 regions from RNA transcripts. RT-PCR in the first round used HTBI primers; a second-round multiplex PCR followed. TCRdb processed the multiplex PCR reads anew with MiXCR; each CDR3 protein has one entry. The data show around 600,000 distinct CDR3 sequences, 35% to 50% seen once. General study findings and limits: A model built from 13 signatures distinguished ophthalmopathy from stable hyperthyroidism with about 90% sensitivity and about 81% specificity. Among expanded thyroid clonotypes above 0.001 frequency, most also occurred in blood. Predictions made by the model for ophthalmopathy progression reached 70.59% sensitivity and roughly 79% specificity.

The germline V gene encodes CDR1 SGHRS and CDR2 YFSETQ. Inclusive of both ends, the CDR3 amounts to 13 amino acids. Other autoimmune diseases, uncontrolled infections, pregnancy or lactation excluded patients from enrollment. On this clonotype itself: Its antigen is not identified. A much larger clone lies one base from this, so it may be a read error. Because the CDR3's place on the DNA is in doubt, the DNA is left out and the CDR3 is given as listed by TCRdb.

The rearrangement uses TRBV5-1 and TRBJ1-2; the DNA was not compared with TRBD1, the D call given in the table. The sequenced sample consisted of peripheral blood. The clonotype originates from an adult man with Graves' ophthalmopathy. The chain's CDR3 is CASGDRDGYGCTF.